This TCR beta chain was identified during a study of T-cell reconstitution after alpha-beta-depleted transplantation in children. This clonotype was recorded a few times. A library of TCRbeta sequences, prepared with unique molecular identifiers, was generated. TCRdb processed the PCR reads anew with MiXCR; each CDR3 protein has one entry. The sample carries hundreds of thousands of distinct CDR3 sequences, around an eighth recorded once. CDR3 length: 13 amino acids. The V and J ends lost 4 bases and 6 bases respectively, with 9 bases between them. This sequence joins TRBV12-3 or TRBV12-4 and TRBJ2-2; D may be TRBD2 (5 bases). This sequence originates from a human donor who donated a stem cell graft to a child with combined immunodeficiency. This specimen consisted of PBMCs from the stem cell graft donor, obtained from the stem cell graft. CDR3: CASSSTRAGELFF. The DNA of the CDR3 is TGTGCCAGCAGTTCTACTAGGGCCGGGGAGCTGTTTTTT.